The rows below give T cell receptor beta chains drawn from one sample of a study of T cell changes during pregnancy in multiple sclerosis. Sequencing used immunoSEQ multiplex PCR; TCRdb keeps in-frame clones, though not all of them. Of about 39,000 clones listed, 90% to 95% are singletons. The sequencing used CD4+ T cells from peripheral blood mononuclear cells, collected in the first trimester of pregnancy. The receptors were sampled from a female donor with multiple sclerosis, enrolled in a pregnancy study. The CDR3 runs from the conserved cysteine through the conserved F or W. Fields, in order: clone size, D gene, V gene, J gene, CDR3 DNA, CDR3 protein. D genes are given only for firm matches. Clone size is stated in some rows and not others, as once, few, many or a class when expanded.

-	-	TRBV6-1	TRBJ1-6	TGTGCCACCCGGGGGGGGGCTGGCTATAATTCACCCCTCCACTTT	CATRGGAGYNSPLHF
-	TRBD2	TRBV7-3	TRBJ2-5	TGTGCCAGCAGCTGGGGGGGACTAGCGGGAGGTCCCGGGGAGACCCAGTACTTC	CASSWGGLAGGPGETQYF
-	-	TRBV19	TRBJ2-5	TGTGCCAGTAGGCCTAGCAGGGGTCGAGAGACCCAGTACTTC	CASRPSRGRETQYF
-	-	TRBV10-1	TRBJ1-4	TGCGCCAGCAGTAAAGGGGAACAGTCTGCAACTAATGAAAAACTGTTTTTT	CASSKGEQSATNEKLFF
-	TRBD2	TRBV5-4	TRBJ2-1	TGTGCCAGCAGCACCGCTAGCGGGAGGACCTACAATGAGCAGTTCTTC	CASSTASGRTYNEQFF
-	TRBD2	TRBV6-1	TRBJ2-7	TGTGCCAGCAGTGAAGGGACTAGCGGGGGTTTCTACGAGCAGTACTTC	CASSEGTSGGFYEQYF
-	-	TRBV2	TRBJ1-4	TGTGCCAGCTCAGTGGGGGCGCGTAAACTGTTTTTT	CASSVGARKLFF
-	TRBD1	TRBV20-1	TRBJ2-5	TGCAGTGCTCACAGGGGAGAGACCCAGTACTTC	CSAHRGETQYF
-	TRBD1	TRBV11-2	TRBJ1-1	TGTGCCAGCAGCCCAGCGAGACAGGGCACTGAAGCTTTCTTT	CASSPARQGTEAFF
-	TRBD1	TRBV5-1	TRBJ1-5	TGCGCCAGCAGACCTACAGGGGGCGCGAATCAGCCCCAGCATTTT	CASRPTGGANQPQHF
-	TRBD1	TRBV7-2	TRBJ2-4	TGTGCCAGCAGCTTTGTTACGACAGGGGAGCAAAACATTCAGTACTTC	CASSFVTTGEQNIQYF
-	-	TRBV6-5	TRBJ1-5	TGTGCCAGCAGTTCGCACTACTCCAATCAGCCCCAGCATTTT	CASSSHYSNQPQHF
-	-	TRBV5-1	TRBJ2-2	TGCGCCAGCAGCTGGGGGCAGCGCACCGGGGAGCTGTTTTTT	CASSWGQRTGELFF
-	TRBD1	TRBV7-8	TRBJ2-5	TGTGCCAGCAGCTTTTGGACAGGGGCCCAAGAGACCCAGTACTTC	CASSFWTGAQETQYF
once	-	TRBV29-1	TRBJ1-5	TGCAGCGTTGGGGGGCTGTTTGGTCAGCCCCAGCATTTT	CSVGGLFGQPQHF
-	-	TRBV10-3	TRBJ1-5	TGTGCCATCGCGACAGGTAATCAGCCCCAGCATTTT	CAIATGNQPQHF
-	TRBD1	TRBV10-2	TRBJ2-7	TGCGCCAGCAGCCCCATACGGGGACAGGCCTACGAGCAGTACTTC	CASSPIRGQAYEQYF
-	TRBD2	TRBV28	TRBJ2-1	TGTGCCAGCAGTCTACTAGGACTAGGCGTAAATGAGCAGTTCTTC	CASSLLGLGVNEQFF
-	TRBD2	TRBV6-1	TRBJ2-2	TGTGCCAGCCGGCTAGCGGGGGCAAGGACCGGGGAGCTGTTTTTT	CASRLAGARTGELFF
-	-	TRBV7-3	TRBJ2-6	TGTGCCAGCAGCTTATCGGGGGGCGCTGGGGCCAACGTCCTGACTTTC	CASSLSGGAGANVLTF
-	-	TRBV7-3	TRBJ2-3	TGTGCCAGCAGCTTAGGAGCTAGCACAGATACGCAGTATTTT	CASSLGASTDTQYF
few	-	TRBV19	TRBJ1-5	TGTGCCAGTAGTATCTGGCAGGGCAATCAGCCCCAGCATTTT	CASSIWQGNQPQHF
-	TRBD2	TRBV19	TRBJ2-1	TGTGCCAGTAGTATCCCGGGACTAGCGATGAATGAGCAGTTCTTC	CASSIPGLAMNEQFF
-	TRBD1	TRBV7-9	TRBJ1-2	TGTGCCAGCAGCTTGTGGACAGGGGGCTCTTCCTATGGCTACACCTTC	CASSLWTGGSSYGYTF
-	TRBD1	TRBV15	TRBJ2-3	TGTGCCACCATAAGCCGGGACAGGGGTAAAGATACGCAGTATTTT	CATISRDRGKDTQYF
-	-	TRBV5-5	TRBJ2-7	TGTGCCAGCAGCTTACCTGGGAGAGCCGAGCAGTACTTC	CASSLPGRAEQYF
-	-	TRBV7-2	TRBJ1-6	TGTGCCAGCAGGGGGGCGGGGGGAGTTTTTTCACCCCTCCACTTT	CASRGAGGVFSPLHF
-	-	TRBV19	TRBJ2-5	TGTGCCAGTAGTTGGGGGGGCCTGGGGTACCAAGAGACCCAGTACTTC	CASSWGGLGYQETQYF
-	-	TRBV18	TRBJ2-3	TGTGCCAGCTCACCCGTGGAGGATACGCAGTATTTT	CASSPVEDTQYF
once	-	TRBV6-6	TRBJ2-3	TGTGCCAGCAGTCCCCGGCGAGAGCGACCAGATACGCAGTATTTT	CASSPRRERPDTQYF
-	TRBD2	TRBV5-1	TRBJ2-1	TGCGCCAGCAGCTTAGGAGCGGGAGTCGATGAGCAGTTCTTC	CASSLGAGVDEQFF
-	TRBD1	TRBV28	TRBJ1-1	TGTGCCAGCAGCCCCAACAGGGGGCGGAACACTGAAGCTTTCTTT	CASSPNRGRNTEAFF
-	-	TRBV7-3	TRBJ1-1	TGTGCCAGCAGCTCGCGAACGGTGAACACTGAAGCTTTCTTT	CASSSRTVNTEAFF
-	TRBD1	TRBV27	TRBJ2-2	TGTGCCAGCAGCCAGGGGGTGGGGACAGTGAACACCGGGGAGCTGTTTTTT	CASSQGVGTVNTGELFF
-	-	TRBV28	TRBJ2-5	TGTGCCAGCAGTTCTAATCTAGAGACCCAGTACTTC	CASSSNLETQYF
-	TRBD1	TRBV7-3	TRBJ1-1	TGTGCCAGCAGCTTCGGGACAGCGAACACTGAAGCTTTCTTT	CASSFGTANTEAFF
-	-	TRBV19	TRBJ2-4	TGTGCCAGCAGGATAGGGAGGATGGGAAAAAACATTCAGTACTTC	CASRIGRMGKNIQYF
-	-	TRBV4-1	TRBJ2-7	TGCGCCAGCAGCCAAATCCCCTCCGAGCAGTACTTC	CASSQIPSEQYF
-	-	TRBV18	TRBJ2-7	TGTGCCAGCTCACCACCGACAGGCCGCAGCTCCTACGAGCAGTACTTC	CASSPPTGRSSYEQYF
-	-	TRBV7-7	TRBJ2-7	TGTGCCAGCAGCTTAGCAGGCGGCGGGAAGAACGAGCAGTACTTC	CASSLAGGGKNEQYF
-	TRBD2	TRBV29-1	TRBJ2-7	TGCAGCGTTGATACTAGCGGGAGCTACGAGCAGTACTTC	CSVDTSGSYEQYF
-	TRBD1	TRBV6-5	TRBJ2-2	TGTGCCAGCAGGGGACAGGGGGCGAACACCGGGGAGCTGTTTTTT	CASRGQGANTGELFF
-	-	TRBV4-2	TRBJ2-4	TGTGCCAGCAGCCAAGATGAGCGGGCCCCGGGACTCGGGAACATTCAGTACTTC	CASSQDERAPGLGNIQYF
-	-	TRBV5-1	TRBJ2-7	TGCGCCAGCAGCTTGTGGGGACAAGGGGGTCCCGAGCAGTACTTC	CASSLWGQGGPEQYF
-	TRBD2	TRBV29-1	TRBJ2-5	TGCAGCGTTGAACCCCGGACTAGCGCTCAGGGCCAAGAGACCCAGTACTTC	CSVEPRTSAQGQETQYF
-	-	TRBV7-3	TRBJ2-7	TGTGCCAGCAGCTTAAGGGCAGGTCATACCTACGAGCAGTACTTC	CASSLRAGHTYEQYF
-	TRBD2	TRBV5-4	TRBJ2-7	TGTGCCAGCAGCGCTGCAGGACTAGCGGGGGGGCCCGAGCAGTACTTC	CASSAAGLAGGPEQYF
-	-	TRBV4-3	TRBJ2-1	TGCGCCAGCAGCCAAGAAGACACTCTCTTGGCTGAGCAGTTCTTC	CASSQEDTLLAEQFF
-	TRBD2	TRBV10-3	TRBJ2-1	TGTGCCATCATCTCCGGGGGGGCGCAGTTCTTC	CAIISGGAQFF
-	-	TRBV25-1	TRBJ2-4	TGTGCCAGCAGTGAATCGAACATTCAGTACTTC	CASSESNIQYF
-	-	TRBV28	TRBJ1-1	TGTGCCAGCATTCCACAGGGAATCACTGAAGCTTTCTTT	CASIPQGITEAFF
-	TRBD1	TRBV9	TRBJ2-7	TGTGCCAGCAGCGGAGGGACCGGGACAGGGGTCTACGAGCAGTACTTC	CASSGGTGTGVYEQYF
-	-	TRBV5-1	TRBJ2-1	TGCGCCAGCAGCCAAGCAGGGACTGGTAGATACAATGAGCAGTTCTTC	CASSQAGTGRYNEQFF
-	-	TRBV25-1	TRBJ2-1	TGTGCCAGCAGTGAATCTAGGGGGGGGCTATGGGAGCAGTTCTTC	CASSESRGGLWEQFF
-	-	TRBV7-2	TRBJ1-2	TGTGCCAGCAGCTTAGTGACAGGTTATGGCTACACCTTC	CASSLVTGYGYTF
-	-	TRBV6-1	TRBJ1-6	TGTGCCAGCAGTGTACAGGGTTTGGCTAATTCACCCCTCCACTTT	CASSVQGLANSPLHF
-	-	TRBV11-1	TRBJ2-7	TGTGCCAGCAGCCCTAGCCCTGTTGGCTACGAGCAGTACTTC	CASSPSPVGYEQYF
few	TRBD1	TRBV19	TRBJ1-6	TGTGCCAGCCAGGGACAGGCTAATTCACCCCTCCACTTT	CASQGQANSPLHF